This entry lists 4 T cell receptor beta chains sequenced from one sample in a study of cytomegalovirus exposure and HLA in healthy donors. PCR was performed using 60 Vbeta and 13 Jbeta primers. Only in-frame clones appear in the TCRdb table, and some are missing; sequencing was by immunoSEQ multiplex PCR. Here the sample spans about 150,000 clones, 65% to 75% being singletons. Sequencing input: PBMCs. These receptors were obtained from a man younger than 30 in good health and CMV-seronegative.

This clone was detected a few times. A junction boundary mismatches the germline segment, possibly from a read error. The chain couples TRBV7-8 to TRBJ2-7; D gene unclear. The germline CDR1 and CDR2 sequences are SGHVS and FQNEAQ. The CDR3 loop spans 14 amino acids. CDR3 nucleotide sequence: TGTGCCAGCAGCTTAGGGAGCGAATCCTCCGAGCAGTACTTC. Translated: CASSLGSESSEQYF.

V and J are TRBV4-1 and TRBJ1-2; TRBD1 aligns across 11 bases. V lost 8 bases and J lost 8; bases outside the gene matches: 4. CDR1 is MGHRA and CDR2 is YSYEKL in the germline V gene. The CDR3 extends over 12 amino acids. The CDR3 region is CASGGTGGGYTF. The CDR3, as DNA: TGCGCCAGCGGGGGGACAGGGGGGGGCTACACCTTC.

The rearrangement links TRBV6-5 to TRBJ1-4, with D unclear. The CDR3 has 14 amino acids. Germline V gene lookup returns CDR1 MNHEY and CDR2 SVGAGI. V was cut by 8 bases and J by 4 bases, with 14 bases left in between. The CDR3 here is CASRPGKGNEKLFF. The CDR3 DNA follows: TGTGCCAGCCGCCCCGGGAAGGGTAATGAAAAACTGTTTTTT.

The chain employs TRBV7-9 and TRBJ2-7, with D possibly being TRBD1 (6 bases). Trimming left V 6 bases short and J 0 bases short, with 9 bases between. From germline, CDR1 is SEHNR and CDR2 FQNEAQ (reference sequence). The CDR3 has 13 amino acids. CDR3 in DNA: TGTGCCAGCAGTAGGGACAACTCCTACGAGCAGTACTTC. This encodes CASSRDNSYEQYF.